This entry concerns a single T cell receptor beta chain. A much larger clone differs by one base, so this may be a read error. The data belong to a study of blood T cells in healthy people across ages. The authors ran a second PCR of about 7 to 11 cycles using a sample-barcoded 5' primer and a J-beta primer mix. TCRdb re-called the 5' RACE reads with MiXCR, one entry per CDR3 protein. The sample includes over a million distinct CDR3 sequences, 40% to 50% of them seen just once. Germline values: CDR1 SGDLS, CDR2 YYNGEE. The V end was cut by 1 base, the J end by 6 bases, with 23 bases between. The CDR3 spans 18 residues.

The sequence derives from a woman between 18 and 30 years old in good health. The sample comprised blood. The chain employs TRBV9 and TRBJ2-1; a possible D gene is TRBD2 (6 bases). The CDR3 reads CASSVRSKWAEAGNEQFF. CDR3 coding DNA: TGTGCCAGCAGCGTAAGGTCCAAGTGGGCCGAAGCGGGCAATGAGCAGTTCTTC.